This T cell receptor (beta chain) emerged from a study of T cell responses to AZD1222 COVID-19 vaccine. As to this clone: Its target is unknown.

The repertoire was sequenced with immunoSEQ multiplex PCR; TCRdb's copy has only in-frame clones and lacks some. The repertoire includes about 120,000 clones, 92% of them detected once, and more than 7% sits in the top ten. Findings and limits, study-wide: Just six AZD1222 recipients were seropositive at baseline. Spike-spanning, vaccine-associated CD4 TCRs were dominant at 160-218 and 743-854. Following two doses of AZD1222, Spike-specific TCR breadth and depth rose.

Per the germline V gene, CDR1 is MNHEY and CDR2 is SVGAGI. The CDR3 runs 15 residues. V lost 2 bases and J lost 1, with 9 bases in between. The TCR originated in an adult who received the AZD1222 COVID-19 vaccine. Sequenced material: peripheral blood, taken 28 days after the second AZD1222 dose. The J gene is TRBJ1-5, the V gene TRBV6-5; tentatively, D is TRBD1 (6 bases). The CDR3 region is CASSYRGESNQPQHF. Here the CDR3 DNA reads TGTGCCAGCAGTTACAGGGGGGAGAGCAATCAGCCCCAGCATTTT.